These T cell receptor beta chains were read from a single sample in a study of cytomegalovirus exposure and HLA in healthy donors. Data came from immunoSEQ multiplex PCR; TCRdb stores just in-frame clones and leaves some out. The sample has around 150,000 clones. The sequencing input was PBMCs. These receptors originate from a woman between 55 and 75 years old in good health and CMV-seronegative. Both conserved end residues are part of each CDR3. The D gene is left open where the match is weak.

V	J	D	DNA	CDR3
TRBV10-2	TRBJ1-5	NA	TGCGCCAGCAGTTTCCTCTTTGAGGGCAATCAGCCCCAGCATTTT	CASSFLFEGNQPQHF
TRBV5-1	TRBJ2-1	TRBD1	TGCGCCAGCACAAGACAGGGGCCTTACAATGAGCAGTTCTTC	CASTRQGPYNEQFF
TRBV7-9	TRBJ1-4	NA	TGTGCCAGCAGCAACGGACAGATTGCAACTAATGAAAAACTGTTTTTT	CASSNGQIATNEKLFF
TRBV6-5	TRBJ2-7	TRBD1	TGTGCCAGCAGGATCACCGGGACAGGCTCCTACGAGCAGTACTTC	CASRITGTGSYEQYF
TRBV7-9	TRBJ2-1	NA	TGTGCCAGCAGCTTAGGACAGTACAATGAGCAGTTCTTC	CASSLGQYNEQFF
TRBV5-8	TRBJ1-5	NA	TGTGCCAGCAGCTTGGAAGGGGTCAATCAGCCCCAGCATTTT	CASSLEGVNQPQHF
TRBV27	TRBJ2-7	TRBD1	TGTGCCAGCAGTTTATCGTCTAGGGGGCGCGAGCAGTACTTC	CASSLSSRGREQYF
TRBV9	TRBJ1-4	NA	TGTGCCAGCAGCCTGGGAGGACTCTTAGGGGAAAAACTGTTTTTT	CASSLGGLLGEKLFF
TRBV5-1	TRBJ1-1	TRBD1	TGCGCCAGCAGCCCAACAGGGGGCATAAGGTACACTGAAGCTTTCTTT	CASSPTGGIRYTEAFF
TRBV7-2	TRBJ1-5	TRBD1	TGTGCCAGCAGCCAACTCAACCAGGGGGTAAGCAATCAGCCCCAGCATTTT	CASSQLNQGVSNQPQHF
TRBV13	TRBJ1-1	NA	TGTGCCAGCAGCTTAGGCCTAACAGGGTTGGGCACTGAAGCTTTCTTT	CASSLGLTGLGTEAFF
TRBV20-1	TRBJ1-1	NA	TGCAGTGCTTGGACACCAGAAGCTTTCTTT	CSAWTPEAFF
TRBV7-9	TRBJ1-5	TRBD1	TGTGCCAGCAGCTATGGGACCGAGGACAGGGGTTATCAGCCCCAGCATTTT	CASSYGTEDRGYQPQHF
TRBV2	TRBJ1-2	NA	TGTGCCAGCAGTCCACAGCTATCCCGCGGGTATGGCTACACCTTC	CASSPQLSRGYGYTF
TRBV30	TRBJ2-2	NA	TGTGCCTGGACTTTAACGAACACCGGGGAGCTGTTTTTT	CAWTLTNTGELFF